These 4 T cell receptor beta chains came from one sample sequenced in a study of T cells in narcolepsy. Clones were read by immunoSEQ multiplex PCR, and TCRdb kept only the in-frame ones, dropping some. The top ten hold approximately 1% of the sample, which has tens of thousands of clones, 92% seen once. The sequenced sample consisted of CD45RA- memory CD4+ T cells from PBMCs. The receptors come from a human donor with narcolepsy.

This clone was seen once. The CDR3 DNA follows: TGCGCCAGCAGCGCGGGACAGGGGGCAGATACGCAGTATTTT. Its translation is CASSAGQGADTQYF. This chain joins TRBV5-1 and TRBJ2-3; 11 bases line up with TRBD1. Germline CDR1 and CDR2: SGHRS and YFSETQ. Unmatched junction bases numbered 2, after V lost 4 bases and J lost 4 bases. The CDR3 runs 14 residues.

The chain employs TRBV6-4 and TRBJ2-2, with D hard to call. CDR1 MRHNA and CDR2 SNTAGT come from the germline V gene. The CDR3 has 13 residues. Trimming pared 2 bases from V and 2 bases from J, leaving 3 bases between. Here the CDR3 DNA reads TGTGCCAGCAGTGACAGAAACACCGGGGAGCTGTTTTTT. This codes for CASSDRNTGELFF.

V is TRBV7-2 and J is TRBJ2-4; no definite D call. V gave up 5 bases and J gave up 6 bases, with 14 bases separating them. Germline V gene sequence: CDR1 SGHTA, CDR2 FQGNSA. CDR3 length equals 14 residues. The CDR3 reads CASSPWSARNIQYF. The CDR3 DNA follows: TGTGCCAGCAGCCCTTGGAGCGCAAGAAACATTCAGTACTTC.

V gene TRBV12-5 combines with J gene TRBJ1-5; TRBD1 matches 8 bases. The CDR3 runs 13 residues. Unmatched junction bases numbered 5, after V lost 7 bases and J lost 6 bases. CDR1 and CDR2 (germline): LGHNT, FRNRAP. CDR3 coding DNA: TGTGCTAGTGCCACAGGGGGACGTCAGCCCCAGCATTTT. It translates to CASATGGRQPQHF.